This T cell receptor beta chain emerged from a study of T cell responses to AZD1222 COVID-19 vaccine. Method: immunoSEQ multiplex PCR; TCRdb's copy keeps in-frame clones and lacks some. The sample holds approximately 110,000 clones, 75% to 90% seen once. The study, taken as a whole, reports: Regions 160-218 and 743-854 held dominance among vaccine-associated CD4 TCRs, which spanned spike.

This CDR3 region has 15 residues. Germline V gene data show CDR1 as MNHEY and CDR2 as SVGEGT. The V and J ends lost 7 bases and 7 bases respectively, with 20 bases between them. This clone has just one count. Its antigen is not known. The rearrangement uses TRBV6-2 or TRBV6-3 and TRBJ1-5; unclear D gene. This receptor was taken from an adult who received the AZD1222 COVID-19 vaccine. This specimen was peripheral blood, taken 28 days after the second AZD1222 dose. The DNA of the CDR3 is TGTGCCAGCAACCCTCTCGTGGGCGCAGGACAGCCCCAGCATTTT. It codes for CASNPLVGAGQPQHF.